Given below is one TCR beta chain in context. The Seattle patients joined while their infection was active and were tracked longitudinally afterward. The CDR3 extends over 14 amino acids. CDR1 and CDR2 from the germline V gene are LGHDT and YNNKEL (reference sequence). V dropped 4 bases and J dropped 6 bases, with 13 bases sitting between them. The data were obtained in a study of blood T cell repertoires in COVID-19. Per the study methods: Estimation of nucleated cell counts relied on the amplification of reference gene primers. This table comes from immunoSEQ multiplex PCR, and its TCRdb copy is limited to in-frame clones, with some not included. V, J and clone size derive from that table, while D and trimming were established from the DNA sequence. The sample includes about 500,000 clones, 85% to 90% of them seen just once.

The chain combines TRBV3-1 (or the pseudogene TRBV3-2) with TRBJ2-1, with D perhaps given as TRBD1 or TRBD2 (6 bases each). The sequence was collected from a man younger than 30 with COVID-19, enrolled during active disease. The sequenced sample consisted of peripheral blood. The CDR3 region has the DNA TGTGCCAGCAGCCCAGAGGGGGGTTCCAATGAGCAGTTCTTC. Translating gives CASSPEGGSNEQFF.